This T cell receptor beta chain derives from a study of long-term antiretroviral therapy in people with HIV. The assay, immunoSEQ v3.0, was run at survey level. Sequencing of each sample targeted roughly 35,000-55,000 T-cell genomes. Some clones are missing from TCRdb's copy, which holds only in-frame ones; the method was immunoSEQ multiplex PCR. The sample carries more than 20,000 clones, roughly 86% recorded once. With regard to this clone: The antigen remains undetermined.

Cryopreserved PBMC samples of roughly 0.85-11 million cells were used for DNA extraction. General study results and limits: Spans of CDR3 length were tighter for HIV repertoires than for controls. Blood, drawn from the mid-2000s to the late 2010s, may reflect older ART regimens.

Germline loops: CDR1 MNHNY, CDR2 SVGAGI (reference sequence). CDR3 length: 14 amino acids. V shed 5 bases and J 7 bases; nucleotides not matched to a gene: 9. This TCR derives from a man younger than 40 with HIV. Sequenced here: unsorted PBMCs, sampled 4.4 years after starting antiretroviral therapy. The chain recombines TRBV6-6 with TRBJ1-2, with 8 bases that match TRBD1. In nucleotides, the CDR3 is TGTGCCAGCAGTCCTTCCGACAGGGGCAGTGGCTACACCTTC. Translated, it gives CASSPSDRGSGYTF.